The 26 T cell receptor beta chains in this list originate from one sample, sequenced in a study of blood T cell repertoires in COVID-19. Generated by immunoSEQ multiplex PCR, the TCRdb table keeps only in-frame clones and is missing some. The sample has 150,000 or so clones; about 79% are singletons. The source material was peripheral blood. The origin of the receptors is a woman aged 80 or older with acute or convalescent COVID-19.

This clone occurred once. J is TRBJ2-7 and V is TRBV6-5; 8 nucleotides match TRBD1. CDR3 length equals 13 residues. Trimming removed 6 bases from V and 6 bases from J; junction bases left unmatched: 7. The germline V gene has CDR1 MNHEY and CDR2 SVGAGI. CDR3 sequence: CASSRDRGSEQYF. The CDR3 DNA reads TGTGCCAGCAGCCGTGACAGGGGATCCGAGCAGTACTTC.

CDR3 in DNA: TGTGCCAGCAGCTTAGTCCTCAATCAGCCCCAGCATTTT. It specifies CASSLVLNQPQHF. This chain joins TRBV7-2 and TRBJ1-5; D not resolved. Germline V CDR1 and CDR2: SGHTA, FQGNSA. The CDR3 extends over 13 amino acids. Between the trimmed V and J ends, which lost 1 base and 3 bases, there was a span of 4 bases.

This clone occurred a few times. V is TRBV3-1 (or the pseudogene TRBV3-2) and J is TRBJ1-2, with 11 bases fitting TRBD1. This CDR3 has 12 amino acids. Germline-derived CDR1 and CDR2 are LGHDT and YNNKEL (reference sequence). Trimming cost V 3 bases and J 13 bases; bases outside gene matches: 4. CDR3 loop: CASSHGQGAGTF. DNA of the CDR3: TGTGCCAGCAGCCATGGACAGGGGGCTGGCACCTTC.

As regards this clone: Since a much larger clone is just one base distant, this may be a read error. The V call is TRBV5-5, the J call TRBJ1-2; TRBD1 matches at 8 bases. Losses at the gene ends were 4 bases for V and 0 bases for J; bases not matched to a gene: 2. The CDR3 spans 14 residues. Germline V gene data show CDR1 as SGHKS and CDR2 as YYEKEE (reference sequence). For the CDR3, the DNA is TGTGCCAGCAGCCCGGACAGGGCTAACTATGGCTACACCTTC. This sequence encodes CASSPDRANYGYTF.

The chain recombines TRBV19 with TRBJ1-3, with TRBD1 as a possible D gene (5 bases). Trimming cost V 6 bases and J 0 bases, with 15 bases left between them. The CDR3 length is 16 residues. Germline loops: CDR1 LNHDA, CDR2 SQIVND (reference sequence). The chain's CDR3 is CASRTAPEPSGNTIYF. As DNA, the CDR3 is TGTGCCAGTAGGACAGCCCCAGAACCCTCTGGAAACACCATATATTTT.

This clone was picked up a small number of times. V gene TRBV12-3 or TRBV12-4 combines with J gene TRBJ1-5; D is ambiguous. The length of the CDR3 is 13 residues. V lost 6 bases to trimming and J lost 1 base, with 7 bases between them. The CDR3 here is CASRAFSNQPQHF. As DNA, the CDR3 is TGTGCCAGCAGGGCCTTCAGCAATCAGCCCCAGCATTTT.

Here the CDR3 reads CASTPPGLANPNEQFF. The DNA for the CDR3 is TGTGCCAGTACCCCACCGGGACTAGCGAACCCCAATGAGCAGTTCTTC. The rearrangement links TRBV19 to TRBJ2-1; 10 bases agree with TRBD2. The CDR3 totals 16 residues. The V and J ends lost 7 bases and 6 bases, in that order; junction bases with no gene match: 12. Germline V gene data show CDR1 as LNHDA and CDR2 as SQIVND (reference sequence).

The gene calls are TRBV19 and TRBJ2-1; 10 nucleotides agree with TRBD2. Germline CDR1 reads LNHDA; CDR2 reads SQIVND (reference sequence). This CDR3 has 15 residues. Trimming removed 2 bases from V and 2 bases from J; junction bases left unmatched: 0. Here the CDR3 reads CASSISGGAYNEQFF. CDR3 nucleotide sequence: TGTGCCAGTAGTATAAGCGGGGGGGCCTACAATGAGCAGTTCTTC. The variable domain in full, completed from reference TRBV19 and TRBJ2-1, reads DGGITQSPKYLFRKEGQNVTLSCEQNLNHDAMYWYRQDPGQGLRLIYYSQIVNDFQKGDIAEGYSVSREKKESFPLTVTSAQKNPTAFYLCASSISGGAYNEQFFGPGTRLTVL.

The V and J genes are TRBV5-1 and TRBJ2-1; 9 positions agree with TRBD1. Germline V gene data show CDR1 as SGHRS and CDR2 as YFSETQ. The CDR3 covers 15 residues. Losses at the gene ends were 3 bases for V and 8 bases for J; bases not matched to a gene: 9. The CDR3 protein is CASSSGQGSPYEQFF. The CDR3 DNA reads TGCGCCAGCAGCTCGGGACAGGGCTCGCCCTATGAGCAGTTCTTC.

This rearrangement joins TRBV4-3 to TRBJ2-3; 8 nucleotides match TRBD1. V shed 0 bases, J shed 1 base, and the junction held 3 bases outside the gene matches. Looked up from germline, CDR1 is LGHNA and CDR2 is YSLEER. CDR3 length equals 16 residues. CDR3: CASSQDSTGGTDTQYF. As DNA, the CDR3 is TGCGCCAGCAGCCAAGATTCGACAGGGGGCACAGATACGCAGTATTTT.

The genes are TRBV18 and TRBJ1-2; D is perhaps TRBD1 (6 bases). The length of the CDR3 is 15 residues. From germline, CDR1 is KGHSH and CDR2 LQKENI. V was cut by 2 bases and J by 3 bases, with 13 bases left in between. The CDR3 DNA sequence: TGTGCCAGCTCACCAGGGACACCCCAGGACTATGGCTACACCTTC. Its protein is CASSPGTPQDYGYTF.

This clone was seen more than once but under ten times. CDR3: CASSLGQYNSPLHF. For the CDR3, the DNA is TGCGCCAGCAGCTTGGGACAGTATAATTCACCCCTCCACTTT. The V call is TRBV5-1, the J call TRBJ1-6; TRBD1 might be the D (5 bases). Germline CDR1 reads SGHRS; CDR2 reads YFSETQ. V lost 0 bases and J 4 bases, leaving 5 bases between the germline ends. There are 14 residues in the CDR3. Full variable domain (rest looked up from reference TRBV5-1 and TRBJ1-6): KAGVTQTPRYLIKTRGQQVTLSCSPISGHRSVSWYQQTPGQGLQFLFEYFSETQRNKGNFPGRFSGRQFSNSRSEMNVSTLELGDSALYLCASSLGQYNSPLHFGNGTRLTVT.

V is TRBV3-1 (or the pseudogene TRBV3-2) and J is TRBJ1-4, with TRBD1 matching 8 bases. Losses at the gene ends were 4 bases for V and 11 bases for J; bases not matched to a gene: 18. The CDR3 has 17 residues. Germline CDR1 LGHDT, CDR2 YNNKEL (reference sequence). The chain's CDR3 is CASSPEGGQAVGKKLFF. In DNA, the CDR3 is TGTGCCAGCAGCCCCGAGGGGGGACAGGCCGTTGGAAAGAAACTGTTTTTT.

The chain combines TRBV5-1 with TRBJ1-4; a weak D match, TRBD1 (5 bases). CDR1 SGHRS and CDR2 YFSETQ come from the germline V gene. Trimming took 0 bases from V and 4 from J, leaving 13 bases between them. The CDR3 covers 16 residues. The CDR3 nucleotides are TGCGCCAGCAGCTTGGCCGAAGGGGCTTTTAATGAAAAACTGTTTTTT. Protein product: CASSLAEGAFNEKLFF.

The rearrangement joins TRBV27 to TRBJ1-6; D remains unclear. Germline CDR1 is MNHEY and CDR2 is SMNVEV (reference sequence). V was trimmed by 1 base and J by 8 bases, leaving 12 bases between them. CDR3 size: 15 residues. The CDR3 spells CASSLYRGRDSPLHF. CDR3 nucleotide sequence: TGTGCCAGCAGTTTATATCGAGGCCGGGATTCACCCCTCCACTTT.

The rearrangement links TRBV5-1 to TRBJ2-7, with 9 bases fitting TRBD1. V was clipped by 4 bases and J by 3 bases; unmatched bases: 11. This CDR3 comprises 16 residues. Germline V gene lookup returns CDR1 SGHRS and CDR2 YFSETQ. The CDR3 bases are TGCGCCAGCAGCGCCACTACAGGGGGCCTTTTCTACGAGCAGTACTTC. Translated: CASSATTGGLFYEQYF.

The genes are TRBV7-9 and TRBJ1-2; unclear D gene. Germline loops: CDR1 SEHNR, CDR2 FQNEAQ (reference sequence). The CDR3 is 12 amino acids. V lost 4 bases to trimming and J lost 4 bases, with 7 bases between them. The CDR3 reads CASSYLGYGYTF. The DNA for the CDR3 is TGTGCCAGCAGCTATCTAGGCTATGGCTACACCTTC.

The chain uses TRBV27 and TRBJ2-7, with no clear D. Looked up from germline, CDR1 is MNHEY and CDR2 is SMNVEV (reference sequence). V lost 3 bases and J 3 bases, leaving 15 bases between the germline ends. The CDR3 is 15 amino acids. The CDR3: CASSFVGLWNYEQYF. In DNA, the CDR3 is TGTGCCAGCAGTTTCGTCGGGTTGTGGAACTACGAGCAGTACTTC.

The J gene is TRBJ1-6, the V gene TRBV15; the D is unclear. The CDR3 spans 13 residues. The germline V and J ends were trimmed by 7 bases and 6 bases, with 10 bases remaining between them. The V gene's germline CDR1 is LNHNV and CDR2 YYDKDF (reference sequence). The CDR3 nucleotides are TGTGCCACCACAGCTGGGCCTAATTCACCCCTCCACTTT. Its translation is CATTAGPNSPLHF.

This clone was detected only once. The chain joins TRBV7-2 to TRBJ2-5, with TRBD1 identical over 7 bases. The CDR3 is 15 residues long. Losses at the gene ends were 1 base for V and 5 bases for J; bases not matched to a gene: 7. In germline, CDR1 is SGHTA, CDR2 FQGNSA. The CDR3 DNA reads as TGTGCCAGCAGCTTAGAGATAGGGGGCCGGGAGACCCAGTACTTC. It is translated as CASSLEIGGRETQYF.

J is TRBJ1-1 and V is TRBV19, with D possibly TRBD1 on 5 matching bases. Germline V lookup: CDR1 LNHDA, CDR2 SQIVND (reference sequence). V shed 6 bases and J shed 0 bases, with 11 bases lying between them. The CDR3 runs to 14 residues. The CDR3 loop is CASSFQDMNTEAFF. The CDR3 DNA is TGTGCCAGTAGCTTCCAGGACATGAACACTGAAGCTTTCTTT.

The V call is TRBV19, the J call TRBJ2-1, with 8 nucleotides matching TRBD2. The CDR3 has 17 residues. The ends lost 7 bases at V and 7 bases at J; junction bases unmatched: 18. The germline gives CDR1 LNHDA, CDR2 SQIVND (reference sequence). CDR3 protein: CASTKGRASGRRNEQFF. The CDR3 DNA follows: TGTGCCAGTACCAAGGGACGGGCTAGCGGGCGACGGAATGAGCAGTTCTTC.

The chain joins TRBV5-1 to TRBJ1-2, with 8 bases aligning to TRBD1. Germline trimming cut 0 bases from V and 4 bases from J; bases unmatched to any gene: 11. The germline CDR1 and CDR2 sequences are SGHRS and YFSETQ. This CDR3 contains 17 residues. The CDR3 DNA reads as TGCGCCAGCAGCTTGGAGGGGGCACCAGGGGGCGGCTATGGCTACACCTTC. It codes for CASSLEGAPGGGYGYTF.

The table lists this clone with a few counts. V usage is TRBV3-1 (or the pseudogene TRBV3-2) and J usage is TRBJ2-6; no firm D call. The V end lost 1 base, the J end lost 3 bases, and 7 bases lay between the germline ends. The V gene's germline CDR1 is LGHDT and CDR2 YNNKEL (reference sequence). The CDR3 loop spans 15 amino acids. The CDR3 loop reads CASSQGAFGANVLTF. CDR3 sequence (DNA): TGTGCCAGCAGCCAAGGAGCGTTTGGGGCCAACGTCCTGACTTTC.

The V and J genes are TRBV5-1 and TRBJ2-3, with 9 bases identical to TRBD2. Per the germline V gene, CDR1 is SGHRS and CDR2 is YFSETQ. This CDR3 comprises 16 residues. V was clipped by 1 base and J by 2 bases; unmatched bases: 5. The CDR3 region is CASSLLRGGNTDTQYF. The CDR3 DNA follows: TGCGCCAGCAGCTTGTTGCGGGGGGGAAACACAGATACGCAGTATTTT.

This sequence joins TRBV5-4 and TRBJ1-3; D is undetermined. The length of the CDR3 is 16 residues. The V gene's germline CDR1 is SGHNT and CDR2 YYREEE (reference sequence). V was cut by 4 bases and J by 0 bases, with 14 bases left in between. The CDR3 sequence: CASSREPTPSGNTIYF. For the CDR3, the DNA is TGTGCCAGCAGCCGTGAGCCGACACCCTCTGGAAACACCATATATTTT.